These 25 T cell receptor beta chains were all obtained from the same sample, sequenced in a study of T cells in narcolepsy. Sequencing used immunoSEQ multiplex PCR; TCRdb keeps in-frame clones, though not all of them. The sample lists 30,000 to 35,000 clones; roughly four fifths were seen once. Sequencing was performed on CD45RA- memory CD4+ T cells from PBMCs. These receptors originate from a human donor with narcolepsy.

Comment on this clone: This same CDR3 is encoded by further DNA sequences in the sample. This chain joins TRBV5-1 and TRBJ1-2, with 7 positions matching TRBD1. V lost 7 bases to trimming and J lost 2 bases; unmatched junction nucleotides: 5. Germline-derived CDR1 and CDR2 are SGHRS and YFSETQ. The CDR3 is made up of 13 amino acids. CDR3 amino acids: CASSLRGNYGYTF. The CDR3 DNA is TGCGCCAGCTCCCTCAGGGGGAACTATGGCTACACCTTC.

The V and J genes are TRBV11-2 and TRBJ2-5; tentatively, D is TRBD1 or TRBD2 (5 bases each). The CDR3 covers 15 residues. V was shortened by 1 base and J by 1 base, with 10 bases between the two germline ends. Germline CDR1 and CDR2: SGHAT and FQNNGV. The CDR3 region is CASSLGLRGQETQYF. The CDR3 DNA reads as TGTGCCAGCAGCTTAGGGCTGAGGGGCCAAGAGACCCAGTACTTC. Using reference TRBV11-2 and TRBJ2-5 for the parts outside the CDR3, the full variable domain is EAGVAQSPRYKIIEKRQSVAFWCNPISGHATLYWYQQILGQGPKLLIQFQNNGVVDDSQLPKDRFSAERLKGVDSTLKIQPAKLEDSAVYLCASSLGLRGQETQYFGPGTRLLVL.

The chain is built from TRBV6-5 and TRBJ1-2; 8 bases match TRBD1. Germline CDR1 and CDR2: MNHEY and SVGAGI. J lost 2 bases, V lost 3 bases, and 5 bases had no gene match. CDR3 length: 15 amino acids. The CDR3 coding sequence is TGTGCCAGCAGTTATACGACAGGGGCCAACTATGGCTACACCTTC. Amino acids: CASSYTTGANYGYTF.

For this clone: A junction end diverges from the germline sequence, so it may reflect a read error. The chain recombines TRBV5-5 with TRBJ2-7, with D maybe TRBD1 (5 bases). Per the germline V gene, CDR1 is SGHKS and CDR2 is YYEKEE (reference sequence). This CDR3 region has 13 residues. CDR3 in DNA: TGCGCCAGCAGCCAATCCCAGGGCTACGAGCAGTACTTC. Its translation: CASSQSQGYEQYF.

The chain employs TRBV5-6 and TRBJ2-5; 7 nucleotides line up with TRBD2. This CDR3 comprises 16 residues. Germline-derived CDR1 and CDR2 are SGHDT and YYEEEE. V was clipped by 4 bases and J by 1 base; unmatched bases: 10. CDR3 sequence (DNA): TGTGCCAGCAGCCGCCTACTAGCGTCGGTCCAAGAGACCCAGTACTTC. It specifies CASSRLLASVQETQYF.

This clone has just a few counts. The V gene is TRBV4-3, the J gene TRBJ2-2, with TRBD1 as a possible D gene (6 bases). The germline V gene has CDR1 LGHNA and CDR2 YSLEER. V lost 0 bases, J lost 0 bases, and 8 bases lay in between. The CDR3 contains 16 residues. The CDR3 sequence is CASSQEGGPNTGELFF. CDR3 in DNA: TGCGCCAGCAGCCAAGAAGGGGGACCGAACACCGGGGAGCTGTTTTTT.

The chain joins TRBV5-1 to TRBJ2-6; TRBD1 is a possible D gene (5 bases). The CDR3 is made up of 17 amino acids. In germline, CDR1 is SGHRS, CDR2 YFSETQ. V was shortened by 0 bases and J by 0 bases, with 10 bases between the two germline ends. The DNA of the CDR3 is TGCGCCAGCAGCTTGGTATCGCAGGGCTCTGGGGCCAACGTCCTGACTTTC. It specifies CASSLVSQGSGANVLTF.

The chain has TRBV10-3 and TRBJ1-2, with TRBD1 identical over 8 bases. Germline V gene data show CDR1 as ENHRY and CDR2 as SYGVKD. J was trimmed by 4 bases and V by 0 bases; bases with no gene match: 10. This CDR3 has 17 residues. The CDR3 DNA reads as TGTGCCATCAGTGAGTCGAACAGGGGGGTATCCCGCTATGGCTACACCTTC. Translation gives CAISESNRGVSRYGYTF.

The rearrangement joins TRBV18 to TRBJ1-2, with TRBD1 matching over 9 bases. V shed 3 bases, J shed 4 bases, and the junction held 6 bases outside the gene matches. The CDR3 has 15 amino acids. Germline V lookup: CDR1 KGHSH, CDR2 LQKENI. The DNA for the CDR3 is TGTGCCAGCTCACCGGGGACAGGGATTCGCTATGGCTACACCTTC. Translated, it gives CASSPGTGIRYGYTF.

The chain uses TRBV6-5 and TRBJ2-5; perhaps TRBD2 as D (5 bases). The tail of the sequence fits TRBJ2-7 better, so the J call may be wrong. The CDR3 loop spans 11 amino acids. CDR1 and CDR2 (germline): MNHEY, SVGAGI. The CDR3 DNA reads TGTGCCAGCACGGGGTCCTACGAGCAGTACTTC. The encoded protein is CASTGSYEQYF.

V usage is TRBV5-4 and J usage is TRBJ1-4; 7 nucleotides match TRBD1. The ends lost 4 bases at V and 8 bases at J; junction bases unmatched: 8. Germline values: CDR1 SGHNT, CDR2 YYREEE (reference sequence). The CDR3 has 14 amino acids. The CDR3 loop is CASSLGTEEEKLFF. The CDR3 nucleotides read TGTGCCAGCAGCCTTGGGACAGAGGAAGAAAAACTGTTTTTT. The entire variable domain, with the rest obtained from reference TRBV5-4 and TRBJ1-4, is as follows: ETGVTQSPTHLIKTRGQQVTLRCSSQSGHNTVSWYQQALGQGPQFIFQYYREEENGRGNFPPRFSGLQFPNYSSELNVNALELDDSALYLCASSLGTEEEKLFFGSGTQLSVL.

The chain recombines TRBV19 with TRBJ1-6; D unclear. Per germline, CDR1 LNHDA and CDR2 SQIVND (reference sequence). V lost 6 bases and J 0 bases, leaving 12 bases between the germline ends. The CDR3 contains 16 residues. CDR3 in amino acids: CASRWTGSSYNSPLHF. In DNA form, the CDR3 reads TGTGCCAGTAGATGGACGGGGAGCTCCTATAATTCACCCCTCCACTTT.

This rearrangement joins TRBV9 to TRBJ1-3; unclear D gene. Germline CDR1 and CDR2: SGDLS and YYNGEE. CDR3 size: 16 residues. V dropped 0 bases and J dropped 0 bases, with 10 bases sitting between them. CDR3 bases: TGTGCCAGCAGCGTAGCAGCTCGAGCCTCTGGAAACACCATATATTTT. This codes for CASSVAARASGNTIYF. The full variable domain, with the rest looked up from reference TRBV9 and TRBJ1-3, is DSGVTQTPKHLITATGQRVTLRCSPRSGDLSVYWYQQSLDQGLQFLIQYYNGEERAKGNILERFSAQQFPDLHSELNLSSLELGDSALYFCASSVAARASGNTIYFGEGSWLTVV.

This chain links TRBV19 with TRBJ1-3; D call uncertain. The germline V gene encodes CDR1 LNHDA and CDR2 SQIVND (reference sequence). The CDR3 is 14 residues long. Trimming pared 5 bases from V and 0 bases from J, leaving 8 bases between. CDR3 in DNA: TGTGCCAGTAGTCTTAGGATCTCTGGAAACACCATATATTTT. Its protein product is CASSLRISGNTIYF.

The chain recombines TRBV6-1 with TRBJ1-3, with D perhaps TRBD1 (5 bases). The CDR3 runs 15 residues. Germline values: CDR1 MNHNS, CDR2 SASEGT. Trimming took off 4 bases at V and 2 bases at J, with 12 bases between the two ends. The CDR3 spells CASSGGSTPGNTIYF. DNA of the CDR3: TGTGCCAGCAGTGGGGGGTCCACACCTGGAAACACCATATATTTT.

This clone was observed a handful of times. The chain is built from TRBV6-6 and TRBJ1-6; the D gene is possibly TRBD1 (5 bases). Trimming shortened V by 8 bases and J by 11 bases, and 13 bases separated the two germline ends. Germline CDR1 is MNHNY and CDR2 is SVGAGI (reference sequence). The CDR3 runs 12 residues. The CDR3 nucleotides are TGTGCCAGCGGGACGTATATGGCACCCCTCCACTTT. Translating gives CASGTYMAPLHF.

CDR3 DNA sequence: TGTGCCAGTAGTATTACAGAAAACACTGAAGCTTTCTTT. It codes for CASSITENTEAFF. The V call is TRBV19, the J call TRBJ1-1; no firm D call. The V gene lost 3 bases and the J gene lost 2 bases, with 7 bases spanning the gap. This CDR3 comprises 13 residues. The germline V gene has CDR1 LNHDA and CDR2 SQIVND (reference sequence). The full variable domain, in which reference TRBV19 and TRBJ1-1 provide the parts outside the CDR3, is DGGITQSPKYLFRKEGQNVTLSCEQNLNHDAMYWYRQDPGQGLRLIYYSQIVNDFQKGDIAEGYSVSREKKESFPLTVTSAQKNPTAFYLCASSITENTEAFFGQGTRLTVV.

V gene TRBV9 combines with J gene TRBJ2-1, with TRBD2 identical over 8 bases. V lost 3 bases and J lost 3; bases outside the gene matches: 14. CDR1 is SGDLS and CDR2 is YYNGEE in the germline V gene. This CDR3 comprises 18 residues. In nucleotides, the CDR3 is TGTGCCAGCAGCGGAGGGCCCAACGGGGGGGCCTTCTACAATGAGCAGTTCTTC. This translates into CASSGGPNGGAFYNEQFF.

J is TRBJ1-1 and V is TRBV5-1, with 7 positions matching TRBD1. Losses at the gene ends were 4 bases for V and 6 bases for J; bases not matched to a gene: 12. The V gene's germline CDR1 is SGHRS and CDR2 YFSETQ. The CDR3 has 15 amino acids. The CDR3 DNA reads as TGCGCCAGCAGCCTAGGGACAGCTCTGTCGGCTGAAGCTTTCTTT. Translated: CASSLGTALSAEAFF.

This chain connects TRBV29-1 to TRBJ1-4; 7 bases line up with TRBD1. Germline CDR1 reads SQVTM; CDR2 reads ANQGSEA. The ends lost 8 bases at V and 1 base at J; junction bases unmatched: 4. CDR3 length: 13 amino acids. The CDR3 here is CSINRGTNEKLFF. CDR3 sequence (DNA): TGCAGCATTAACAGGGGAACTAATGAAAAACTGTTTTTT.

The V call is TRBV18, the J call TRBJ2-5; the D call may be TRBD1 or TRBD2 (5 bases each). CDR1 KGHSH and CDR2 LQKENI come from the germline V gene. V was trimmed by 4 bases and J by 1 base, leaving 7 bases between them. The CDR3 totals 13 residues. As DNA, the CDR3 is TGTGCCAGCTCACGGGGGACCCAAGAGACCCAGTACTTC. Protein sequence: CASSRGTQETQYF.

The chain couples TRBV4-3 to TRBJ2-2, with TRBD2 identical over 10 bases. Germline V gene data show CDR1 as LGHNA and CDR2 as YSLEER. With V trimmed by 5 bases and J by 6 bases, 6 bases remained unmatched. The CDR3 loop spans 15 amino acids. CDR3 in amino acids: CASSWSGGAAGELFF. The CDR3 DNA reads TGCGCCAGCAGCTGGAGCGGGGGGGCTGCCGGGGAGCTGTTTTTT.

V is TRBV25-1 and J is TRBJ1-6, with D tentatively TRBD1 (6 bases). Germline V CDR1 and CDR2: MGHDK, SYGVNS. Trimming pared 3 bases from V and 1 base from J, leaving 16 bases between. The CDR3 extends over 18 amino acids. The CDR3 protein is CASSDTVGGGSYNSPLHF. CDR3 nucleotides: TGTGCCAGCAGTGACACCGTAGGGGGTGGATCCTATAATTCACCCCTCCACTTT.

The gene calls are TRBV11-2 and TRBJ2-6; D is ambiguous. This CDR3 contains 15 residues. V was shortened by 2 bases and J by 0 bases, with 5 bases between the two germline ends. Germline loops: CDR1 SGHAT, CDR2 FQNNGV. The CDR3 protein is CASSLLASGANVLTF. The CDR3 DNA follows: TGTGCCAGCAGCTTATTGGCCTCTGGGGCCAACGTCCTGACTTTC. Full variable domain (remainder filled in from reference TRBV11-2 and TRBJ2-6): EAGVAQSPRYKIIEKRQSVAFWCNPISGHATLYWYQQILGQGPKLLIQFQNNGVVDDSQLPKDRFSAERLKGVDSTLKIQPAKLEDSAVYLCASSLLASGANVLTFGAGSRLTVL.

The chain has TRBV7-3 and TRBJ2-7; TRBD2 matches at 13 bases. Germline V gene lookup returns CDR1 SGHTA and CDR2 FQGTGA. V dropped 5 bases and J dropped 12; count of bases not matched to a gene: 10. The CDR3 length is 14 residues. In DNA, the CDR3 is TGTGCCAGCAGCCCCGGGACTAGCGGGGCCACCCTGTACTTC. Translation gives CASSPGTSGATLYF. Using reference TRBV7-3 and TRBJ2-7 for the parts outside the CDR3, the full variable domain is GAGVSQTPSNKVTEKGKYVELRCDPISGHTALYWYRQSLGQGPEFLIYFQGTGAADDSGLPNDRFFAVRPEGSVSTLKIQRTERGDSAVYLCASSPGTSGATLYFGPGTRLTVT.